This T cell receptor beta chain was observed in a study of cytomegalovirus exposure and HLA in healthy donors (dated by TCRdb to the late 2010s). With regard to the full study: An earlier analysis of some 620 of the donors reported approximately 280 Gb of sequence data and roughly 120 million unique TCR beta sequences obtained from around 180 million T cells. The T cell repertoires of under 750 subjects were profiled by immunosequencing and related to cytomegalovirus serostatus. Both class I and class II loci were covered by HLA typing, at four-digit resolution. High-throughput TCR immunosequencing, statistical association of individual TCRs with disease status, and machine learning were combined to predict cytomegalovirus infection status. Across around 400 genotyped donors of the cohort, an average of roughly 200,000 unique TCR beta nucleotide sequences per donor were sequenced, and roughly 18% of those sequences were non-productive. A separate validation cohort of more than 100 different subjects was used in addition to the roughly 670-subject first cohort. A later analysis re-examined previously published TCR beta repertoires from 500 to 700 donors and added high-resolution HLA genotyping to investigate patterns of TCR occurrence. An early release covering roughly 640 HLA-typed donors comprised 300 to 350 gigabases of sequencing data and approximately 85 million unique TCR sequences. The number of donors typed differed by locus, with about 629-630 for A, B, C, DRB1 and DQB1, around 500 for DQA1, under 610 for DPA1, and 472 for DPB1. An earlier analysis of approximately 580 of the donors used high-throughput TCR beta sequencing to judge whether each TCR beta V gene segment behaved as functional or pseudogenic. All discovery cohort repertoires had been generated using a single sequencing platform. In the later analysis, no new phenotypic data were used to find candidate immune exposures; instead, reliance was placed on TCR beta sequences and their occurrence across donors. Donor age, sex, ethnicity and CMV serostatus were compiled together with the repertoire data. Of the 300 to 450 genotyped donors, approximately 80% were placed in the genetic ancestry cluster associated with self-reported Caucasian donors. A handful of DR-DQ haplotypes were handled as single units for association and clustering because linkage in the cohort was strong. A later genetic analysis used genome-wide SNP genotypes for 398 of the 666 donors, treating that subset as a discovery cohort. The study was designed to test whether signatures of past pathogen exposure could be identified by cataloging public T cell receptors. Broader findings and caveats from the paper: When HLA alleles, especially DR and DQ, strongly co-occurred, attributing TCR associations to individual alleles was difficult. Compared with the roughly 670-donor mean, donors in an Asian-associated ancestry cluster had fewer N-insertions in productive TCRs, according to a later genetic analysis. Broadly in line with IMGT annotations, most TCR beta V segments showed up in productive rearrangements about 87% or about 30% of the time in an earlier analysis of 450 to 600 of the donors. The presence/absence analyses assumed that sequencing depth was roughly uniform across donors, and that assumption may not be true. According to a later analysis, parvovirus B19, influenza, CMV and Epstein-Barr virus appeared linked to several top co-occurrence clusters. According to the authors, the approach could potentially be generalized to other disease states and immunological phenotypes. Linkage disequilibrium might explain the correlated functional status among segregating V segments, but an unknown experimental factor could not be excluded. A further reported finding was that TCR beta sequences accurately predicted the HLA-A and HLA-B alleles for most subjects in the first cohort. Because counts were too low, about 15 rarely observed V segments, including chromosome 9 orphons, were left out of the earlier analysis of a few hundred of the donors. Specific HLA alleles were associated with 15,000 to 20,000 TCR beta sequences at a false discovery rate of 0.05 in a later analysis. In vitro tests confirmed that three of the cytomegalovirus-associated TCR beta chains recognize cytomegalovirus antigens. This cohort had only TCR beta chains sequenced, and the lack of alpha or paired-chain data limited which features could be detected. CMV serostatus was the only immune exposure information available for the cohort. In a later analysis, TCR association rates were found to vary across HLA loci, with the most associated TCRs seen for DRB1 alleles and the fewest for HLA-C alleles. A cluster of highly shared sequence variants was judged likely to be a technical artifact of the sequencing pipeline. A later analysis found that most CMV-associated TCR beta chains appeared HLA-restricted, with HLA associations seemingly driven largely by CMV exposure. Most TCR sequences were observed very rarely across donors, whereas some public TCRs were present in many individuals. Because some donors lacked HLA typing at each locus, the association tests relied only on the typed subset. Some IMGT-functional V segments, including TRBV6-2 and TRBV6-3, could not be distinguished by the 87-base-pair reads and were therefore excluded. V-gene and J-gene trimming of TCR beta chains was associated with a missense DCLRE1C variant in a later genetic analysis, and the association was replicated in an independent cohort. The classifier was reported to diagnose cytomegalovirus status with high specificity and sensitivity in both the original cohort and the validation cohort. Compared with equally common non-associated chains, HLA-associated TCR beta chains in a later analysis were more clonally expanded and had lower generation probabilities. The study gave a list of 150 to 200 TCR beta chains associated with cytomegalovirus.

Library construction relied on the immunoSEQ multiplex PCR assay. The multiplex PCR relied on a mix of 60 forward primers for TCR Vbeta segments and 13 reverse primers for TCR Jbeta segments. Amplification of the CDR3 region of rearranged TCR beta genes was performed with a multiplex PCR assay on genomic DNA. Amplified TCR beta libraries were sequenced as 87-base-pair reads on the Illumina HiSeq System. The study's processing was this. A later analysis counted tens of millions of unique TCR beta chains across the 666 repertoires, and 9 million to 14 million of these chains were shared by at least two donors. A nearest-neighbor algorithm error-corrected the raw reads and collapsed the reads into unique sequences, merging closely related sequences to remove PCR and sequencing errors. To assign V, D and J gene segments, CDR3 sequences were aligned to IMGT reference sequences. For a sequence to be retained, a match of at least six nucleotides to both a V gene segment and a J gene segment was required. Rearrangements were called productive when the CDR3 lacked stop codons and stayed in frame with V and J; all others were non-productive. CDR3 was defined by IMGT convention, running from the second conserved V-encoded cysteine to the conserved J-encoded phenylalanine. The earlier analysis of about 640 of the donors excluded any sequence lacking an unambiguous match to a single V gene segment. In an earlier analysis of roughly 500 of the donors, V segments were called functional above 56.7% productive rearrangements and were called segregating when the between-donor standard deviation exceeded 5%. A statistical classification framework was built for diagnosing cytomegalovirus status from the catalog of TCR beta chain sequences. In a later analysis, V and J genes were assigned by comparing TCR nucleotide sequences against IMGT/GENE-DB human TR gene sequences. The TCRdist pipeline was used in a later analysis to assign CDR3 sequences and most-parsimonious VDJ recombination scenarios. A later analysis defined each TCR beta chain by its CDR3 amino acid sequence plus V-gene family, and excluded reads lacking a unique V-gene family. As a way to deal with suspected cross-contamination and a sequencing artifact, a later analysis dropped roughly 620 nucleotide sequences that were highly shared and had low generation probability. In a later analysis, a clonal expansion index was calculated for each public chain from normalized within-repertoire ranks of inferred template counts. Generation probabilities in a later analysis came from a VDJ recombination model fitted to out-of-frame rearrangements, and those results were checked against IGoR. In a later analysis, TCR-TCR, TCR-HLA and TCR-CMV co-occurrence was scored with hypergeometric tests, and a repertoire-size bias correction was applied to TCR pairs. To estimate false discovery rates, a later analysis permuted the HLA or CMV assignments 20 times. In a later analysis, co-occurring TCRs were grouped using DBSCAN, and TCRdist sequence similarity was added for clustering within HLA-allele-positive subsets. Repertoires with fewer than 30,000 or more than 120,000 public chains, plus five repertoires with anomalous nucleotide sharing, were excluded from co-occurrence clustering. TCRdb retrieved this table from immuneACCESS and kept in-frame rearrangements only. Not all clones are present; in checked studies, unresolved V genes account for under half, and no reason is known for the remainder. V, J and clone size are those of that table, while D and trimming were read from the DNA. In this sample the table shows about 200,000 clones, approximately 83% of which occur a single time. The ten largest account for approximately 1.4% of the sample.

V loses 4 bases at its end and J loses 6 bases; junction bases beyond the gene matches: 10. The CDR3, cysteine through phenylalanine, is 15 amino acids long. The sequence is cut down to CDR3 DNA, 45 bases in frame from base 1. CDR1 and CDR2 are drawn from the germline V gene: SGDLS, YYNGEE. About this clone: This clone's antigen is unknown. Base quality data are lacking; no much larger clone is found one base away.

The cohort was made up of under 800 healthy bone marrow donors. All cohort members were sampled while nominally healthy, although unrecorded immune exposures were likely present. The donor was CMV seronegative and was included in the group of 352 seronegative cohort members. Each donor provided a peripheral blood sample, and peripheral blood mononuclear cells were used for TCR beta sequencing. The Qiagen DNeasy Blood Extraction Kit was used to extract genomic DNA from the blood cell samples. The rearranged segments are TRBV9 and TRBJ1-5, and 7 bases in between align with TRBD1. The sequencing input was PBMCs. The TCR comes from a girl aged 10 to 17 in good health and CMV-seronegative. The DNA sequence follows: TGTGCCAGCAGCAAGGAACCAGGGGGTAGTCAGCCCCAGCATTTT. It translates to CASSKEPGGSQPQHF.